This record looks at one TCR beta chain sequence and its context. Its antigen is unidentified. Clones were read by immunoSEQ multiplex PCR, and TCRdb kept only the in-frame ones, dropping some. Found here are some 200,000 clones, more than 85% of them singletons; the top ten hold 3.4%. The data were taken from a study of T cell responses to AZD1222 COVID-19 vaccine. Study-level results: The donor group comprised mostly white British people and more females; the analysis possibly underestimated clonal diversity.

V lost 4 bases, J lost 9 bases, and 10 bases lay in between. Germline values: CDR1 SGHKS, CDR2 YYEKEE (reference sequence). The CDR3 extends over 12 amino acids. The sequenced sample was peripheral blood, obtained 28 days after the second AZD1222 dose. The receptor comes from an adult who received the AZD1222 COVID-19 vaccine. V is TRBV5-5 and J is TRBJ2-2, with D tentatively TRBD1 (6 bases). This chain's CDR3 is CASSVTGWELFF. In DNA form, the CDR3 reads TGTGCCAGCAGCGTAACAGGGTGGGAGCTGTTTTTT.